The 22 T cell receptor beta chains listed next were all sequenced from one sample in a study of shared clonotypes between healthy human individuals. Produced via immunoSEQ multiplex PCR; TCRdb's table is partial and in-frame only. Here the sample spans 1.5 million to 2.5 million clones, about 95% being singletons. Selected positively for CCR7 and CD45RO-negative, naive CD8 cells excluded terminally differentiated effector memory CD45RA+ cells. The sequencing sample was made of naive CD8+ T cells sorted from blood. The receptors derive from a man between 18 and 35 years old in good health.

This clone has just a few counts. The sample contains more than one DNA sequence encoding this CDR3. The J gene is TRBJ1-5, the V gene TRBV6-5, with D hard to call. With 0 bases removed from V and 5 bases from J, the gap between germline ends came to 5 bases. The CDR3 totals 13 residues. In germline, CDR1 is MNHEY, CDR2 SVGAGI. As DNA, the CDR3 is TGTGCCAGCAGTTACTCGAGCGATCAGCCCCAGCATTTT. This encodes CASSYSSDQPQHF.

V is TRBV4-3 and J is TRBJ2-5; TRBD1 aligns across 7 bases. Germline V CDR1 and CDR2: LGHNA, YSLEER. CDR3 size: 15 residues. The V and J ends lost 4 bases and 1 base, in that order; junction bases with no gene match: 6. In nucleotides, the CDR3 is TGCGCCAGCAGCCCCTTCGCAGGGGGCCAAGAGACCCAGTACTTC. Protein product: CASSPFAGGQETQYF.

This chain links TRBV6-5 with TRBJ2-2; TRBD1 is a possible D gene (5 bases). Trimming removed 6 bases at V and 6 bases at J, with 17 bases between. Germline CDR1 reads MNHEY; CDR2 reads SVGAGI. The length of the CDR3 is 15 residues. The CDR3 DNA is TGTGCCAGCAGCCCTGAGGCAGGGAAGGCCGGGGAGCTGTTTTTT. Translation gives CASSPEAGKAGELFF.

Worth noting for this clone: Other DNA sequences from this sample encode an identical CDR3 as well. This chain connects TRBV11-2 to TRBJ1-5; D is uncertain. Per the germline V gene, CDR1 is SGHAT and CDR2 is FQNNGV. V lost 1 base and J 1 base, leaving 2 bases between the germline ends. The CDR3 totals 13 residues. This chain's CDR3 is CASSLGSNQPQHF. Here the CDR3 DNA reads TGTGCCAGCAGCTTAGGCAGCAATCAGCCCCAGCATTTT.

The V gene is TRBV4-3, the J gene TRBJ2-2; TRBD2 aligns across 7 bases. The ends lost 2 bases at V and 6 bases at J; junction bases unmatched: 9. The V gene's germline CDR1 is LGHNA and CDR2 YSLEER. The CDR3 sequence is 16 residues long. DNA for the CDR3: TGCGCCAGCAGCCAAACCATAGGACTAGGGGCCGGGGAGCTGTTTTTT. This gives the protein CASSQTIGLGAGELFF.

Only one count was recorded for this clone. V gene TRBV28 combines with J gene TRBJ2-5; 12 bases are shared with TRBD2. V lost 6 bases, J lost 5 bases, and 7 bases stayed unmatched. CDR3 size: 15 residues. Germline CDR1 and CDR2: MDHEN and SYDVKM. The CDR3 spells CASRTSGGPPETQYF. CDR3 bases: TGTGCCAGCAGAACTAGCGGGGGGCCTCCGGAGACCCAGTACTTC. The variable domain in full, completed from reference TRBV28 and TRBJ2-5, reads DVKVTQSSRYLVKRTGEKVFLECVQDMDHENMFWYRQDPGLGLRLIYFSYDVKMKEKGDIPEGYSVSREKKERFSLILESASTNQTSMYLCASRTSGGPPETQYFGPGTRLLVL.

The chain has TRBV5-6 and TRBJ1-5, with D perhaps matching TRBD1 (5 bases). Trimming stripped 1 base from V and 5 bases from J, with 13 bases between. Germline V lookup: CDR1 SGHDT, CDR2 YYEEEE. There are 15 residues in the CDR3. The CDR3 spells CASSLWQGEDQPQHF. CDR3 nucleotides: TGTGCCAGCAGCTTGTGGCAGGGAGAGGATCAGCCCCAGCATTTT.

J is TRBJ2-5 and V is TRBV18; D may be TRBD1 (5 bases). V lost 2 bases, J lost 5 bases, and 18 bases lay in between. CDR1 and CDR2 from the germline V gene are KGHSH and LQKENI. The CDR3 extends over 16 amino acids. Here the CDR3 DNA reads TGTGCCAGCTCACCAGCTCGGACAACGAATTCGGAGACCCAGTACTTC. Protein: CASSPARTTNSETQYF.

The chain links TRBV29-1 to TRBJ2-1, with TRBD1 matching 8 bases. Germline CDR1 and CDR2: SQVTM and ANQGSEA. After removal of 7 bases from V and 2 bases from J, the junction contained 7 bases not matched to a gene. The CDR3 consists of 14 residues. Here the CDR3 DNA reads TGCAGCGCCTCTGGGACAGGCCCCTACAATGAGCAGTTCTTC. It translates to CSASGTGPYNEQFF.

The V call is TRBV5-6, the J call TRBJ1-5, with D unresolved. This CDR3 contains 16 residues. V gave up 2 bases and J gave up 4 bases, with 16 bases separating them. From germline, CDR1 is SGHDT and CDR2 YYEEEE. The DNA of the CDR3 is TGTGCCAGCAGCTTCCGAGAGATGGCCGGGAATCAGCCCCAGCATTTT. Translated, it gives CASSFREMAGNQPQHF.

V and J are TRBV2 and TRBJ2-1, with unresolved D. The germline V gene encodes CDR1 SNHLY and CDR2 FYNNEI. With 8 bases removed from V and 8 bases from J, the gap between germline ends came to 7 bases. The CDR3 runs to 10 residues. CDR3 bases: TGTGCCAGCCGGATTTATGAGCAGTTCTTC. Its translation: CASRIYEQFF.

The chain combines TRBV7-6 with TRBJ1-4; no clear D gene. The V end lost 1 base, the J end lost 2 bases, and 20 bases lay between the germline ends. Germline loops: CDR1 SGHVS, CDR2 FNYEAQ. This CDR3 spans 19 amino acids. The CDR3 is CASSLEVLGSSRTNEKLFF. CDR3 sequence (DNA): TGTGCCAGCAGCTTAGAAGTTTTGGGGTCGAGTCGGACTAATGAAAAACTGTTTTTT.

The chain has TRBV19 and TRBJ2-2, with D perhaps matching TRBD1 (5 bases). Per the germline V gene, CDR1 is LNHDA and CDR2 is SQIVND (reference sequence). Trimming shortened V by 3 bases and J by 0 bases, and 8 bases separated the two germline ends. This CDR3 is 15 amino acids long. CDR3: CASSMDNPNTGELFF. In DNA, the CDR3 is TGTGCCAGTAGTATGGACAATCCGAACACCGGGGAGCTGTTTTTT.

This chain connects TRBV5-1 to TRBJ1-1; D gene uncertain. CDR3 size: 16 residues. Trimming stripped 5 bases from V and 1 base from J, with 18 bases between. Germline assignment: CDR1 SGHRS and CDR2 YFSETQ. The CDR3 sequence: CASRLSDGDSNTEAFF. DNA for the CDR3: TGCGCCAGCAGACTTTCCGACGGAGACTCGAACACTGAAGCTTTCTTT.

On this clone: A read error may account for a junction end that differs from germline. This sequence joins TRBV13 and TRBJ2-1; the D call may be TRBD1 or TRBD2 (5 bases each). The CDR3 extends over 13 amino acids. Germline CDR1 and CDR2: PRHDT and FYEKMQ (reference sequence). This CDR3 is CASSEAVGVKTVF. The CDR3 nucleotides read TGTGCCAGCAGCGAGGCGGTGGGGGTGAAGACGGTCTTC.

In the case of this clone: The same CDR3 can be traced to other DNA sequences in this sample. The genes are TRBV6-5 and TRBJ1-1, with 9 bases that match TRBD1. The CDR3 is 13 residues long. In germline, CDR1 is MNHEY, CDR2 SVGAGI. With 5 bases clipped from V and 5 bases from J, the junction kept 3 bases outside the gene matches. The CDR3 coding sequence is TGTGCCAGCAGTCCACAGGGGGCAACTGAAGCTTTCTTT. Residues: CASSPQGATEAFF.

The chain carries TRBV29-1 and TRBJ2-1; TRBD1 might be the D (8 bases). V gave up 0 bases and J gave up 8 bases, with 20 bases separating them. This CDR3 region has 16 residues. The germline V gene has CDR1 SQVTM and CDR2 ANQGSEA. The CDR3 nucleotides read TGCAGCGTTGAAGATCAGGGAGGGCAGGGGGCTTATGAGCAGTTCTTC. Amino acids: CSVEDQGGQGAYEQFF.

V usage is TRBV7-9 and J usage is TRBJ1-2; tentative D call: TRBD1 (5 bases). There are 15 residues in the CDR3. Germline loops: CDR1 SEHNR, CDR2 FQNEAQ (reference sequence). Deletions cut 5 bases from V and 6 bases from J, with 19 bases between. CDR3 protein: CASSPDWEGADGYTF. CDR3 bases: TGTGCCAGCAGCCCCGACTGGGAAGGGGCGGATGGCTACACCTTC.

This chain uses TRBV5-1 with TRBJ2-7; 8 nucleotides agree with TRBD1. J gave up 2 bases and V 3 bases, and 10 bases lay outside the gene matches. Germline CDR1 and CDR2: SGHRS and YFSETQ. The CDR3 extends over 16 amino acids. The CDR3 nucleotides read TGCGCCAGCAGCTCCTACCCTGGACAGGGAGCCTACGAGCAGTACTTC. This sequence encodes CASSSYPGQGAYEQYF.

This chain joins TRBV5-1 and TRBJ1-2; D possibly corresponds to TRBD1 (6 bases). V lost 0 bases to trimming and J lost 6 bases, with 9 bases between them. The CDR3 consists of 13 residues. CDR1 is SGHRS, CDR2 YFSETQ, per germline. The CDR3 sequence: CASSLVQGNGYTF. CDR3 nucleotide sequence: TGCGCCAGCAGCTTGGTCCAGGGGAATGGCTACACCTTC.

The CDR3: CASSVGGDRRNTIYF. DNA for the CDR3: TGTGCCAGCAGCGTAGGTGGGGACAGGAGAAACACCATATATTTT. The chain links TRBV9 to TRBJ1-3, with 8 bases that match TRBD1. This CDR3 is built from 15 residues. V dropped 0 bases and J dropped 5; count of bases not matched to a gene: 4. Germline V lookup: CDR1 SGDLS, CDR2 YYNGEE.

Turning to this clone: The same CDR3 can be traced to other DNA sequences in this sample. In DNA form, the CDR3 reads TGCGCCAGCAGCCAAGATTGGGGGACCTACGAGCAGTACTTC. Residues: CASSQDWGTYEQYF. This chain joins TRBV4-1 and TRBJ2-7; D tentatively fits TRBD1 or TRBD2 (5 bases each). There are 14 residues in the CDR3. From germline, CDR1 is MGHRA and CDR2 YSYEKL. Deletions cut 0 bases from V and 2 bases from J, with 8 bases between.